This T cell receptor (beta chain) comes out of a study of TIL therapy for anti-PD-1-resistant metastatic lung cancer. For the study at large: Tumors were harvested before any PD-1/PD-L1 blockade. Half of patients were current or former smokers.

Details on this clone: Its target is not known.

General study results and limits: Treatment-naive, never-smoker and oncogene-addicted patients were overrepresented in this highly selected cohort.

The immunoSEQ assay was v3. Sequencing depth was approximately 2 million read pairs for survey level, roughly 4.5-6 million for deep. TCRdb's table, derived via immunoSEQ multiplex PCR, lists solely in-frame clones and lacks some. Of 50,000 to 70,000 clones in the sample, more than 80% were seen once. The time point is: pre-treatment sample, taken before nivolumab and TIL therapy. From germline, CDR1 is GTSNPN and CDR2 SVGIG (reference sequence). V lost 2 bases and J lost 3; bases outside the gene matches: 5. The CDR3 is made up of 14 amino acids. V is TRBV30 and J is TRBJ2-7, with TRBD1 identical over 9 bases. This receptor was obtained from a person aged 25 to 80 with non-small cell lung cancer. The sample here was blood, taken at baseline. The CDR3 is CAWSMGTGNYEQYF. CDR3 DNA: TGTGCCTGGAGTATGGGGACAGGGAACTACGAGCAGTACTTC. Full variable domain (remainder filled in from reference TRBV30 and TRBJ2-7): SQTIHQWPATLVQPVGSPLSLECTVEGTSNPNLYWYRQAAGRGLQLLFYSVGIGQISSEVPQNLSASRPQDRQFILSSKKLLLSDSGFYLCAWSMGTGNYEQYFGPGTRLTVT.